One and the same sample provided the 27 T cell receptor beta chains below, sequenced in a study of cytomegalovirus exposure and HLA in healthy donors. Assay: immunoSEQ multiplex PCR; the TCRdb copy retains only in-frame clones and omits some. The table lists about 120,000 clones, 89% of them singletons. Sequencing used PBMCs. The source is a woman between 18 and 29 years old in good health and CMV-seronegative.

This clone was observed a single time. The chain uses TRBV7-8 and TRBJ2-7; D not certain. Trimming shortened V by 3 bases and J by 3 bases, and 6 bases separated the two germline ends. The CDR3 covers 12 residues. In germline, CDR1 is SGHVS, CDR2 FQNEAQ. The CDR3 DNA sequence: TGTGCCAGCAGCTTTAGTAGCTACGAGCAGTACTTC. Its protein is CASSFSSYEQYF.

The rearrangement joins TRBV6-5 to TRBJ1-1; D call uncertain. V lost 0 bases and J lost 2, with 10 bases in between. The CDR3 covers 15 residues. The germline gives CDR1 MNHEY, CDR2 SVGAGI. CDR3 region: CASSYSSHSNTEAFF. CDR3 sequence (DNA): TGTGCCAGCAGTTACTCGTCACATTCTAACACTGAAGCTTTCTTT.

The V and J genes are TRBV11-3 and TRBJ1-3, with a possible D match to TRBD1 (6 bases). V lost 3 bases and J lost 4, with 10 bases in between. The CDR3 loop spans 14 amino acids. Germline values: CDR1 SGHNT, CDR2 YENEEA. The DNA for the CDR3 is TGTGCCAGCAGCTTCCGGCAGGGGGGAAACACCATATATTTT. It encodes CASSFRQGGNTIYF.

The rearrangement joins TRBV5-6 to TRBJ2-7; a possible D gene is TRBD1 (6 bases). The CDR3 is 13 amino acids. V was shortened by 4 bases and J by 3 bases, with 11 bases between the two germline ends. Looked up from germline, CDR1 is SGHDT and CDR2 is YYEEEE. The DNA of the CDR3 is TGTGCCAGCAGCCGGACAGACAACTACGAGCAGTACTTC. Residues: CASSRTDNYEQYF.

The V call is TRBV27, the J call TRBJ1-1; tentative D call: TRBD1 (5 bases). CDR1 is MNHEY and CDR2 is SMNVEV in the germline V gene (reference sequence). This CDR3 is built from 17 residues. The V end was cut by 1 base, the J end by 0 bases, with 15 bases between. The CDR3: CASSLWTRRGMNTEAFF. Here the CDR3 DNA reads TGTGCCAGCAGTTTATGGACCAGGCGGGGCATGAACACTGAAGCTTTCTTT.

J is TRBJ1-1 and V is TRBV7-9; D might be TRBD1 (6 bases). This CDR3 is built from 14 residues. Germline assignment: CDR1 SEHNR and CDR2 FQNEAQ (reference sequence). V lost 5 bases to trimming and J lost 3 bases, with 13 bases between them. This chain's CDR3 is CASSLSGGDTEAFF. CDR3 bases: TGTGCCAGCAGCCTTAGTGGGGGCGACACTGAAGCTTTCTTT.

This chain connects TRBV7-9 to TRBJ2-5; the D gene is possibly TRBD2 (7 bases). Germline-derived CDR1 and CDR2 are SEHNR and FQNEAQ (reference sequence). The V end lost 8 bases, the J end lost 5 bases, and 15 bases lay between the germline ends. The CDR3 spans 13 residues. CDR3 in DNA: TGTGCCAGCGCTCGGGGGGCCGGGGAGACCCAGTACTTC. This codes for CASARGAGETQYF.

V and J are TRBV6-1 and TRBJ2-7, with D possibly matching TRBD2 (5 bases). Trimming removed 2 bases at V and 5 bases at J, with 16 bases between. Germline V CDR1 and CDR2: MNHNS, SASEGT. The CDR3 is made up of 15 amino acids. CDR3 sequence (DNA): TGTGCCAGCAGTGAAAGCGGTATTGTGGTCCACGAGCAGTACTTC. Amino acid sequence: CASSESGIVVHEQYF.

The V gene is TRBV6-1, the J gene TRBJ2-7; tentative D call: TRBD1 (7 bases). Trimming removed 8 bases from V and 4 bases from J, with 15 bases in between. This CDR3 is 13 amino acids long. In germline, CDR1 is MNHNS, CDR2 SASEGT. As DNA, the CDR3 is TGTGCCAGCGCGCGGGACAGTAAATACGAGCAGTACTTC. Amino acids: CASARDSKYEQYF.

The chain carries TRBV6-5 and TRBJ2-5, with TRBD2 identical over 9 bases. This CDR3 is built from 15 residues. V gave up 6 bases and J gave up 1 base; unmatched junction bases: 6. Looked up from germline, CDR1 is MNHEY and CDR2 is SVGAGI. The CDR3 protein is CASRLRGGPQETQYF. In DNA form, the CDR3 reads TGTGCCAGCAGACTGCGGGGGGGCCCCCAAGAGACCCAGTACTTC.

Here the CDR3 reads CASSQLAGGRETQYF. In DNA, the CDR3 is TGCGCCAGCAGCCAACTAGCGGGGGGGCGGGAGACCCAGTACTTC. The chain recombines TRBV4-1 with TRBJ2-5, with 12 bases matching TRBD2. Germline values: CDR1 MGHRA, CDR2 YSYEKL. CDR3 length: 15 residues. V lost 2 bases, J lost 5 bases, and 3 bases stayed unmatched.

This rearrangement joins TRBV6-1 to TRBJ2-1; unclear D gene. The CDR3 has 10 residues. The V end lost 9 bases, the J end lost 9 bases, and 9 bases lay between the germline ends. CDR1 is MNHNS and CDR2 is SASEGT in the germline V gene. Here the CDR3 reads CASSTVEQFF. Written as DNA, the CDR3 is TGTGCCAGTTCCACTGTTGAGCAGTTCTTC.

This chain uses TRBV27 with TRBJ1-2; 8 positions agree with TRBD1. The CDR3 has 17 amino acids. V dropped 5 bases and J dropped 3; count of bases not matched to a gene: 14. Germline V gene lookup returns CDR1 MNHEY and CDR2 SMNVEV (reference sequence). In DNA, the CDR3 is TGTGCCAGCAGTCCCAACCGGGACAGGCCCCGCCACTATGGCTACACCTTC. Its translation: CASSPNRDRPRHYGYTF.

The rearrangement links TRBV7-9 to TRBJ1-4, with D possibly being TRBD1 (5 bases). CDR3 size: 14 residues. The germline CDR1 and CDR2 sequences are SEHNR and FQNEAQ (reference sequence). The germline V and J ends were trimmed by 3 bases and 8 bases, with 13 bases remaining between them. CDR3 residues: CASSLGSGGEKLFF. The CDR3 DNA sequence: TGTGCCAGCAGCTTGGGGTCCGGGGGGGAAAAACTGTTTTTT.

The V call is TRBV6-1, the J call TRBJ1-2, with 7 bases lining up with TRBD1. Trimming cost V 4 bases and J 4 bases; bases outside gene matches: 9. The CDR3 covers 15 residues. From germline, CDR1 is MNHNS and CDR2 SASEGT. In DNA form, the CDR3 reads TGTGCCAGCAGTGTGGATGGGACAGACGCCTATGGCTACACCTTC. The encoded protein is CASSVDGTDAYGYTF.

The CDR3 DNA sequence: TGCGCCAGCAGCCTTGACCCCAGCGGGGGGGCAGATACGCAGTATTTT. Translating gives CASSLDPSGGADTQYF. The rearrangement joins TRBV4-1 to TRBJ2-3, with 10 bases identical to TRBD2. Trimming took 4 bases from V and 4 from J; bases not matched to a gene: 8. The CDR3 is 16 residues long. Germline CDR1 is MGHRA and CDR2 is YSYEKL.

The chain recombines TRBV6-5 with TRBJ1-3; 7 nucleotides agree with TRBD1. The CDR3 is made up of 15 amino acids. Trimming removed 6 bases from V and 0 bases from J; junction bases left unmatched: 5. From germline, CDR1 is MNHEY and CDR2 SVGAGI. CDR3 sequence reads: CASSQTGRSGNTIYF. The CDR3 DNA sequence: TGTGCCAGCAGCCAGACAGGGCGCTCTGGAAACACCATATATTTT.

The sample holds one count of this clone. V and J are TRBV4-2 and TRBJ2-7; 11 bases fit TRBD2. CDR1 and CDR2 from the germline V gene are LGHNA and YNFKEQ. This CDR3 is built from 18 residues. Unmatched junction bases numbered 14, after V lost 4 bases and J lost 3 bases. CDR3 coding DNA: TGTGCCAGCAGCCCAGCGCTGCCGTTAGCGGGGGGGCGCTACGAGCAGTACTTC. Residues: CASSPALPLAGGRYEQYF.

The chain combines TRBV29-1 with TRBJ2-7; 13 bases fit TRBD2. The CDR3 is made up of 13 amino acids. Germline V gives CDR1 SQVTM, CDR2 ANQGSEA. J gave up 3 bases and V 7 bases, and 3 bases lay outside the gene matches. The CDR3 sequence is CSALAGGRYEQYF. The DNA for the CDR3 is TGCAGCGCACTAGCGGGGGGGCGCTACGAGCAGTACTTC.

About this clone: Other nucleotide sequences in the sample specify the same CDR3. The chain joins TRBV5-1 to TRBJ2-7, with TRBD1 matching 8 bases. Trimming took 4 bases from V and 1 from J; bases not matched to a gene: 4. The CDR3 runs to 14 residues. Germline V gives CDR1 SGHRS, CDR2 YFSETQ. CDR3 coding DNA: TGCGCCAGCAGCGAAAACAGGGGGTCCTACGAGCAGTACTTC. Protein: CASSENRGSYEQYF.

This chain joins TRBV5-1 and TRBJ2-1; 11 nucleotides align to TRBD2. The trim removed 4 bases at V and 8 bases at J, leaving 17 bases unmatched. This CDR3 is 18 amino acids long. Per the germline V gene, CDR1 is SGHRS and CDR2 is YFSETQ. The CDR3 bases are TGCGCCAGCAGCCGGCCCGCTAGCGGGGGGCGAAAGAACGATGAGCAGTTCTTC. This codes for CASSRPASGGRKNDEQFF.

The V call is TRBV4-1, the J call TRBJ1-6; D perhaps matches TRBD1 (5 bases). There are 17 residues in the CDR3. Per germline, CDR1 MGHRA and CDR2 YSYEKL. The ends were cut back, 1 base at V and 10 bases at J, with 20 bases in the middle. CDR3 region: CASSQGPQRGSQSPLHF. In nucleotides, the CDR3 is TGCGCCAGCAGCCAAGGCCCCCAACGGGGGTCTCAATCACCCCTCCACTTT.

This rearrangement joins TRBV27 to TRBJ1-4; no clear D gene. This CDR3 comprises 14 residues. Germline CDR1 and CDR2: MNHEY and SMNVEV (reference sequence). V lost 8 bases and J lost 6, with 16 bases in between. CDR3 DNA sequence: TGTGCCAGCTCTCGGGGAGACGGTTATGAAAAACTGTTTTTT. It specifies CASSRGDGYEKLFF.

This chain uses TRBV21-1 with TRBJ1-6; TRBD1 reflects the table's D call only, with no check against the DNA. TRBV21-1 is given as a pseudogene. The CDR3 is 14 amino acids. This chain's CDR3 is CASSIQGQTPPLHF. CDR3 sequence (DNA): TGTGCCAGCAGCATACAGGGGCAAACCCCCCCCCTCCACTTT.

This chain joins TRBV7-3 and TRBJ2-3, with D unresolved. The germline CDR1 and CDR2 sequences are SGHTA and FQGTGA. Trimming pared 2 bases from V and 0 bases from J, leaving 6 bases between. This CDR3 is 14 amino acids long. The CDR3 reads CASSLLGSTDTQYF. The DNA of the CDR3 is TGTGCCAGCAGCTTACTAGGAAGCACAGATACGCAGTATTTT. Combining the CDR3 with reference TRBV7-3 and TRBJ2-3 gives the whole variable domain GAGVSQTPSNKVTEKGKYVELRCDPISGHTALYWYRQSLGQGPEFLIYFQGTGAADDSGLPNDRFFAVRPEGSVSTLKIQRTERGDSAVYLCASSLLGSTDTQYFGPGTRLTVL.

The table lists this clone with a few counts. This chain joins TRBV5-1 and TRBJ2-3, with 11 bases identical to TRBD2. This CDR3 has 17 amino acids. With V trimmed by 3 bases and J by 8 bases, 14 bases remained unmatched. Germline lookup yields CDR1 SGHRS and CDR2 YFSETQ. CDR3 sequence (DNA): TGCGCCAGCAGCTCCGGGACTAGCGGCCTTTTGGTGGGTACGCAGTATTTT. It yields the protein CASSSGTSGLLVGTQYF.

The chain employs TRBV18 and TRBJ1-1; D is unclear. V shed 6 bases and J shed 1 base, with 9 bases lying between them. Looked up from germline, CDR1 is KGHSH and CDR2 is LQKENI. The CDR3 is made up of 13 amino acids. CDR3 coding DNA: TGTGCCAGCTCTCCCGGGAGGAACACTGAAGCTTTCTTT. This gives the protein CASSPGRNTEAFF.